Each of the 31 T cell receptor beta chains below was sequenced from the same sample in a study of T cells after yellow fever vaccination. TCRdb passed the 5' RACE reads through MiXCR, listing each CDR3 protein once. The sample carries about 230,000 distinct CDR3 sequences, less than 7.5% recorded once. The sample here was CD4+ T cells sorted from PBMCs, taken on the day of the yellow fever booster vaccination. The receptors originated from a young man who received the YFV17D yellow fever vaccine.

The rearrangement joins TRBV7-6 to TRBJ1-3; D is unresolved. The CDR3 extends over 14 amino acids. Looked up from germline, CDR1 is SGHVS and CDR2 is FNYEAQ. V was shortened by 6 bases and J by 2 bases, with 11 bases between the two germline ends. CDR3 sequence (DNA): TGTGCCAGCAGTTATAACTTGGCTGGAAACACCATATATTTT. This sequence encodes CASSYNLAGNTIYF.

This clonotype was recorded a few times. V usage is TRBV20-1 and J usage is TRBJ2-1, with 12 bases lining up with TRBD2. Germline V gene lookup returns CDR1 DFQATT and CDR2 SNEGSKA (reference sequence). V dropped 6 bases and J dropped 6; count of bases not matched to a gene: 12. This CDR3 spans 16 amino acids. The CDR3: CSALRTSGAKINEQFF. CDR3 DNA: TGCAGTGCCCTACGGACTAGCGGGGCAAAAATCAATGAGCAGTTCTTC.

The gene calls are TRBV5-1 and TRBJ2-7; the D gene is possibly TRBD1 (6 bases). Trimming stripped 4 bases from V and 4 bases from J, with 18 bases between. The CDR3 sequence is 15 residues long. Germline V gene data show CDR1 as SGHRS and CDR2 as YFSETQ. The DNA of the CDR3 is TGCGCCAGCAGCCCGACAGGAAGCGTGAGGTACGAGCAGTACTTC. Its protein product is CASSPTGSVRYEQYF.

The CDR3 DNA sequence: TGTGCCATCGAGCGGACAGGGGGTGAAGCTTTCTTT. Translated: CAIERTGGEAFF. This sequence joins TRBV10-3 and TRBJ1-1; 10 bases map to TRBD1. Per germline, CDR1 ENHRY and CDR2 SYGVKD. The CDR3 runs to 12 residues. V gave up 8 bases and J gave up 7 bases; unmatched junction bases: 4.

In its sample, this clonotype was seen many times. V is TRBV6-5 and J is TRBJ2-1; no clear D. The CDR3 runs 13 residues. Per the germline V gene, CDR1 is MNHEY and CDR2 is SVGAGI. Between the trimmed V and J ends, which lost 2 bases and 9 bases, there was a span of 11 bases. This CDR3 is CASSYGGPGEQFF. CDR3 nucleotide sequence: TGTGCCAGCAGTTACGGTGGCCCGGGTGAGCAGTTCTTC.

This clonotype turned up a few times. V is TRBV5-1 and J is TRBJ2-5; D may correspond to TRBD1 or TRBD2 (5 bases each). Germline loops: CDR1 SGHRS, CDR2 YFSETQ. Trimming took off 3 bases at V and 2 bases at J, with 11 bases between the two ends. This CDR3 region has 14 residues. The CDR3 protein is CASSSQGRQETQYF. The CDR3 coding sequence is TGCGCCAGCAGCTCCCAGGGACGGCAAGAGACCCAGTACTTC. Complete variable domain (other parts from reference TRBV5-1 and TRBJ2-5): KAGVTQTPRYLIKTRGQQVTLSCSPISGHRSVSWYQQTPGQGLQFLFEYFSETQRNKGNFPGRFSGRQFSNSRSEMNVSTLELGDSALYLCASSSQGRQETQYFGPGTRLLVL.

This clonotype was counted only a few times. Relative to the germline gene, one junction end is altered; a read error may explain this. The V and J genes are TRBV7-2 and TRBJ2-7; TRBD1 might be the D (6 bases). The germline CDR1 and CDR2 sequences are SGHTA and FQGNSA. The CDR3 consists of 15 residues. The CDR3 sequence: CASSLARTASYEQYF. Here the CDR3 DNA reads TGTGCCAGCAGTTTAGCCAGGACAGCCTCCTACGAGCAGTACTTC.

This clonotype was found many times. This chain uses TRBV24-1 with TRBJ2-2, with a weak D call TRBD2 (7 bases). CDR3 length equals 15 residues. Trimming stripped 5 bases from V and 0 bases from J, with 9 bases between. Germline V gene lookup returns CDR1 KGHDR and CDR2 SFDVKD. CDR3 nucleotides: TGTGCCACCAGTGCGGGGGGCCCGAACACCGGGGAGCTGTTTTTT. Its translation: CATSAGGPNTGELFF.

The gene calls are TRBV20-1 and TRBJ2-7, with 8 bases aligning to TRBD1. Germline lookup yields CDR1 DFQATT and CDR2 SNEGSKA (reference sequence). The J segment lost 1 base and the V segment lost 6 bases, leaving 11 bases of the junction unmatched. The CDR3 runs 15 residues. The CDR3 sequence is CSATGTGTASYEQYF. As DNA, the CDR3 is TGCAGTGCCACCGGGACAGGTACAGCTTCCTACGAGCAGTACTTC.

This clonotype came up a few times. The V and J genes are TRBV7-6 and TRBJ2-1, with 14 positions matching TRBD2. Germline values: CDR1 SGHVS, CDR2 FNYEAQ. Germline trimming cut 1 base from V and 7 bases from J; bases unmatched to any gene: 3. This CDR3 region has 16 residues. In nucleotides, the CDR3 is TGTGCCAGCAGCTTAGAAAGGACTAGCGGGAGGAATGAGCAGTTCTTC. Encoded protein: CASSLERTSGRNEQFF. The entire variable domain, with the rest obtained from reference TRBV7-6 and TRBJ2-1, is as follows: GAGVSQSPRYKVTKRGQDVALRCDPISGHVSLYWYRQALGQGPEFLTYFNYEAQQDKSGLPNDRFSAERPEGSISTLTIQRTEQRDSAMYRCASSLERTSGRNEQFFGPGTRLTVL.

This clonotype was recorded at least ten times. The genes are TRBV5-5 and TRBJ2-2; 13 nucleotides line up with TRBD2. The CDR3 spans 18 residues. The junction had 9 bases not matched to a gene; V was cut back by 5 bases and J by 2 bases. CDR1 and CDR2 (germline): SGHKS, YYEKEE (reference sequence). As DNA, the CDR3 is TGTGCCAGCAGTTCACTAGCGGGAGGGCCGGGAAACACCGGGGAGCTGTTTTTT. Protein sequence: CASSSLAGGPGNTGELFF.

This clonotype showed up just a few times. The chain recombines TRBV7-2 with TRBJ2-5; TRBD2 agrees at 9 bases. Trimming took 2 bases from V and 5 from J; bases not matched to a gene: 12. Germline CDR1 and CDR2: SGHTA and FQGNSA. The CDR3 spans 17 residues. The CDR3 nucleotides are TGTGCCAGCAGCTTATCGGTGGTACTAGCGGGTCCGGAGACCCAGTACTTC. Protein sequence: CASSLSVVLAGPETQYF.

This clonotype has a count of ten or more. This chain joins TRBV12-3 or TRBV12-4 and TRBJ1-5; D not resolved. CDR3 length: 15 residues. V lost 3 bases to trimming and J lost 2 bases, with 11 bases between them. CDR3 nucleotide sequence: TGTGCCAGCAGTTTTGAAGGCCGGGGCAATCAGCCCCAGCATTTT. Translation: CASSFEGRGNQPQHF.

This clonotype came up many times. The V call is TRBV12-3 or TRBV12-4, the J call TRBJ2-5; TRBD2 matches 7 bases. The CDR3 runs to 14 residues. V shed 6 bases, J shed 3 bases, and the junction held 7 bases outside the gene matches. CDR3 loop: CASSLSGKEETQYF. In DNA, the CDR3 is TGTGCCAGCAGCCTAAGCGGGAAGGAAGAGACCCAGTACTTC.

About this clonotype itself: A much larger clonotype is one base distant, so this may be a read error. The chain recombines TRBV20-1 with TRBJ2-7; the match to TRBD2 covers 10 bases. CDR3 size: 16 residues. Looked up from germline, CDR1 is DFQATT and CDR2 is SNEGSKA (reference sequence). The V gene end was trimmed by 4 bases and the J gene end by 5 bases; junction bases not matched to a gene: 14. In DNA form, the CDR3 reads TGCAGTGCTATCGCTAGCGGGAGAATACTCGCGCACGAGCAGTACTTC. It specifies CSAIASGRILAHEQYF.

The chain recombines TRBV3-1 with TRBJ1-5, with 8 bases fitting TRBD1. Germline V gene sequence: CDR1 LGHDT, CDR2 YNNKEL (reference sequence). This CDR3 contains 14 residues. Trimming at V came to 6 bases and at J to 6 bases, leaving 7 bases not matched to a gene. CDR3 protein: CASRETGEGQPQHF. CDR3 in DNA: TGTGCCAGCAGGGAGACAGGGGAGGGTCAGCCCCAGCATTTT.

This clonotype was counted ten times or more. The CDR3 DNA follows: TGCAGTGCCCAAAGGGCGGGAGTCGACGAGCAGTACTTC. Its translation is CSAQRAGVDEQYF. This rearrangement joins TRBV20-1 to TRBJ2-7; 7 bases agree with TRBD2. This CDR3 spans 13 amino acids. Germline assignment: CDR1 DFQATT and CDR2 SNEGSKA (reference sequence). Trimming removed 6 bases from V and 5 bases from J; junction bases left unmatched: 10.

This clonotype was seen a handful of times. The chain employs TRBV5-1 and TRBJ2-5, with 14 nucleotides matching TRBD2. The length of the CDR3 is 16 residues. Germline CDR1 and CDR2: SGHRS and YFSETQ. V lost 3 bases to trimming and J lost 5 bases; unmatched junction nucleotides: 6. CDR3 in amino acids: CASSSGTSGSGETQYF. Here the CDR3 DNA reads TGCGCCAGCAGCTCGGGGACTAGCGGGAGCGGGGAGACCCAGTACTTC.

This clonotype has ten or more counts. The chain links TRBV20-1 to TRBJ2-1, with D hard to call. V lost 0 bases and J 9 bases, leaving 18 bases between the germline ends. This CDR3 is 15 amino acids long. Germline V gene sequence: CDR1 DFQATT, CDR2 SNEGSKA (reference sequence). CDR3 protein: CSARDPGLPPSEQFF. The CDR3 coding sequence is TGCAGTGCTAGAGATCCCGGGCTCCCCCCCAGTGAGCAGTTCTTC.

A few counts support this clonotype. V usage is TRBV20-1 and J usage is TRBJ2-7; 11 bases are shared with TRBD1. The germline V gene has CDR1 DFQATT and CDR2 SNEGSKA (reference sequence). CDR3 length: 14 amino acids. The J segment lost 3 bases and the V segment lost 1 base, leaving 2 bases of the junction unmatched. The DNA of the CDR3 is TGCAGTGCTAGAGTGGACAGGGGGCGCTACGAGCAGTACTTC. Protein: CSARVDRGRYEQYF.

This clonotype was detected ten times or more. This chain joins TRBV20-1 and TRBJ2-4; TRBD2 matches at 10 bases. V lost 6 bases and J lost 8; bases outside the gene matches: 13. In germline, CDR1 is DFQATT, CDR2 SNEGSKA (reference sequence). This CDR3 contains 15 residues. DNA of the CDR3: TGCAGTGCCCAAAAGCGGGAGGGGAGTTTGGACATTCAGTACTTC. Amino acids: CSAQKREGSLDIQYF.

The chain couples TRBV14 to TRBJ2-2, with D possibly matching TRBD2 (6 bases). V lost 7 bases and J 6 bases, leaving 12 bases between the germline ends. Germline CDR1 SGHDN, CDR2 FVKESK. The CDR3 spans 13 residues. As DNA, the CDR3 is TGTGCCAGCATGGGGGGAATCCCCGGGGAGCTGTTTTTT. Its protein product is CASMGGIPGELFF.

The rearrangement joins TRBV19 to TRBJ2-7, with D maybe TRBD2 (7 bases). The CDR3 consists of 15 residues. CDR1 and CDR2 (germline): LNHDA, SQIVND (reference sequence). V was cut by 5 bases and J by 0 bases, with 14 bases left in between. The CDR3 loop reads CASSSWEGGSYEQYF. Written as DNA, the CDR3 is TGTGCCAGTAGTTCGTGGGAGGGGGGCTCCTACGAGCAGTACTTC.

This clonotype was seen many times. The V gene is TRBV7-9, the J gene TRBJ2-3; D uncertain. CDR1 and CDR2 from the germline V gene are SEHNR and FQNEAQ (reference sequence). The CDR3 runs 10 residues. V was cut by 8 bases and J by 4 bases, with 4 bases left in between. CDR3 DNA: TGTGCCAGCGGCGCAGATACGCAGTATTTT. It specifies CASGADTQYF.

There are many counts of this clonotype. The chain links TRBV14 to TRBJ1-6, with D maybe TRBD1 (6 bases). This CDR3 spans 15 amino acids. Per germline, CDR1 SGHDN and CDR2 FVKESK. The V gene lost 1 base and the J gene lost 7 bases, with 11 bases spanning the gap. This CDR3 is CASSQADRKNSPLHF. The DNA of the CDR3 is TGTGCCAGCAGCCAAGCTGACAGGAAGAATTCACCCCTCCACTTT.

There are a few counts of this clonotype. The DNA for the CDR3 is TGCAGTGCTAGAGAAACTAGCGGAGACACCGGGGAGCTGTTTTTT. It yields the protein CSARETSGDTGELFF. The rearrangement uses TRBV20-1 and TRBJ2-2; 8 bases are a match to TRBD2. CDR3 size: 15 residues. The trim removed 0 bases at V and 3 bases at J, leaving 3 bases unmatched. Per germline, CDR1 DFQATT and CDR2 SNEGSKA (reference sequence).

This clonotype was counted many times. This chain joins TRBV7-9 and TRBJ1-5, with D possibly TRBD1 on 6 matching bases. V was trimmed by 5 bases and J by 5 bases, leaving 10 bases between them. The CDR3 is 13 amino acids. Germline assignment: CDR1 SEHNR and CDR2 FQNEAQ (reference sequence). CDR3 protein: CASSGSGDQPQHF. The CDR3 bases are TGTGCCAGCAGCGGGTCAGGGGATCAGCCCCAGCATTTT. Full variable domain (rest looked up from reference TRBV7-9 and TRBJ1-5): DTGVSQNPRHKITKRGQNVTFRCDPISEHNRLYWYRQTLGQGPEFLTYFQNEAQLEKSRLLSDRFSAERPKGSFSTLEIQRTEQGDSAMYLCASSGSGDQPQHFGDGTRLSIL.

The J gene is TRBJ2-7, the V gene TRBV7-2, with D perhaps TRBD1 (5 bases). V lost 5 bases to trimming and J lost 6 bases, with 14 bases between them. There are 13 residues in the CDR3. Germline V gene data show CDR1 as SGHTA and CDR2 as FQGNSA. The CDR3: CASSRQIVGEQYF. CDR3 in DNA: TGTGCCAGCAGCCGACAGATAGTGGGCGAGCAGTACTTC.

For this clonotype: The junction differs from germline at one of its ends, possibly a read error. J is TRBJ2-5 and V is TRBV25-1; D is undetermined. The CDR3 runs 12 residues. Germline V gene lookup returns CDR1 MGHDK and CDR2 SYGVNS. The CDR3 region has the DNA TGTGCCAGCAGTGGGGATAAGCAGACCCACTACTTC. Residues: CASSGDKQTHYF.

This clonotype was detected ten times or more. This chain links TRBV6-1 with TRBJ2-7; weak D call: TRBD2 (5 bases). CDR3 length: 12 residues. Germline-derived CDR1 and CDR2 are MNHNS and SASEGT. The V end lost 8 bases, the J end lost 7 bases, and 15 bases lay between the germline ends. In nucleotides, the CDR3 is TGTGCCAGCCGTGGTGAGGGTTGGGAGCAGTACTTC. Translation gives CASRGEGWEQYF.

This clonotype was recorded a few times. This chain joins TRBV7-2 and TRBJ1-1; TRBD1 aligns across 7 bases. J gave up 3 bases and V 7 bases, and 8 bases lay outside the gene matches. This CDR3 comprises 14 residues. Germline V gene sequence: CDR1 SGHTA, CDR2 FQGNSA. The CDR3 coding sequence is TGTGCCAGCACGTCCACAGGGGATCACACTGAAGCTTTCTTT. Translation gives CASTSTGDHTEAFF.